This record concerns one T cell receptor beta chain sequence. Its antigen is unknown. This entry comes from a study of cytomegalovirus exposure and HLA in healthy donors. Study-level results: TCR beta sequences reportedly predicted the HLA-A and HLA-B alleles of most subjects accurately.

Trimming at V came to 10 bases and at J to 6 bases, leaving 6 bases not matched to a gene. The germline gives CDR1 SNHLY, CDR2 FYNNEI. The CDR3 covers 12 residues. The PCR had 60 Vbeta and 13 Jbeta primers. Sequenced by immunoSEQ multiplex PCR; TCRdb stores in-frame clones only, minus some. Here the sample spans under 200,000 clones, about four fifths being singletons. The J gene is TRBJ1-2, the V gene TRBV2; 9 bases fit TRBD1. The sequencing input was PBMCs. The receptor was derived from a woman in her forties or fifties in good health and CMV-seropositive. The CDR3, as DNA: TGTGCCACAACACAGGGGGCGAATGGCTACACCTTC. This sequence encodes CATTQGANGYTF.